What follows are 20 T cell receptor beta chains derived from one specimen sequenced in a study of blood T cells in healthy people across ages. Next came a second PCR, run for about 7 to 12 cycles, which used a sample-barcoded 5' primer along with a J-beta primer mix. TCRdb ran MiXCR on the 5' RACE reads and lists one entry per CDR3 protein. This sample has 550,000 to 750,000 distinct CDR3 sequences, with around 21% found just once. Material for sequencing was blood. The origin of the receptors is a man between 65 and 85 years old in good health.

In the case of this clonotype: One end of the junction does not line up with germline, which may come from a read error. CDR3 residues: CASSLTESQYF. The CDR3 region has the DNA TGTGCCAGCAGCCTGACAGAGTCCCAGTACTTC. The chain has TRBV7-2 and TRBJ2-5; the D gene is possibly TRBD1 (5 bases). The CDR3 extends over 11 amino acids. CDR1 SGHTA and CDR2 FQGNSA come from the germline V gene. Full variable domain (outside the CDR3, taken from reference TRBV7-2 and TRBJ2-5): GAGVSQSPSNKVTEKGKDVELRCDPISGHTALYWYRQSLGQGLEFLIYFQGNSAPDKSGLPSDRFSAERTGGSVSTLTIQRTQQEDSAVYLCASSLTESQYFGPGTRLLVL.

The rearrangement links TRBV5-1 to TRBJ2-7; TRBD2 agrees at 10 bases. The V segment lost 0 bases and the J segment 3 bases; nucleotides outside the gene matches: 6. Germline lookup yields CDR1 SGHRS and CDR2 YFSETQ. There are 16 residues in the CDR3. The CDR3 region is CASSLGTSGTLYEQYF. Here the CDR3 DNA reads TGCGCCAGCAGCTTGGGAACTAGCGGGACCCTCTACGAGCAGTACTTC.

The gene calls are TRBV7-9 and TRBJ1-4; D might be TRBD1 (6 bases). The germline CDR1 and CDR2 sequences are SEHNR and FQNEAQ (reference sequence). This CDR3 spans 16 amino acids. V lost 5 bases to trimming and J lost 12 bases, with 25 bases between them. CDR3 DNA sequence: TGTGCCAGCAGCGTCGGTCGGGCCGGGGGCTCTTCGCAACTGTTTTTT. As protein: CASSVGRAGGSSQLFF. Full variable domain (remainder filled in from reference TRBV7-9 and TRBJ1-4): DTGVSQNPRHKITKRGQNVTFRCDPISEHNRLYWYRQTLGQGPEFLTYFQNEAQLEKSRLLSDRFSAERPKGSFSTLEIQRTEQGDSAMYLCASSVGRAGGSSQLFFGSGTQLSVL.

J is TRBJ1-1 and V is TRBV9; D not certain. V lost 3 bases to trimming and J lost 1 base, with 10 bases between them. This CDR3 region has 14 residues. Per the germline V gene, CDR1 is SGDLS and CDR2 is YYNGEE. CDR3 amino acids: CASSGGLTNTEAFF. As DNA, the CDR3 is TGTGCCAGCAGCGGCGGACTCACGAACACTGAAGCTTTCTTT.

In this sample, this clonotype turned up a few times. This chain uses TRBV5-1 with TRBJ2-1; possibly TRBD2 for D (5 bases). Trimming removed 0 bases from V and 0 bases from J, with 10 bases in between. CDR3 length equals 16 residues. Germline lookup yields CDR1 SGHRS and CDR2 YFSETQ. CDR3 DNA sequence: TGCGCCAGCAGCTTGGTCGGGGTAAGCTCCTACAATGAGCAGTTCTTC. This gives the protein CASSLVGVSSYNEQFF.

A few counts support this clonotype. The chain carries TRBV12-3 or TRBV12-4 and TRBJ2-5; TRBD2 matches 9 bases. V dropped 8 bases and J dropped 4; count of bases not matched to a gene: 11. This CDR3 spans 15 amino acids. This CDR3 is CASSASGVLRETQYF. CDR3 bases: TGTGCCAGCTCGGCTAGCGGGGTCCTCAGAGAGACCCAGTACTTC.

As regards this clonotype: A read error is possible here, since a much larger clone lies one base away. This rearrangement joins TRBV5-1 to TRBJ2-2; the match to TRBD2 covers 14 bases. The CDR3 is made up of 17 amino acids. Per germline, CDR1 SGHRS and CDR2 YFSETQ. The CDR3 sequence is CAGSLTSGRAGTGELFF. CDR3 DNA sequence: TGCGCCGGCAGCTTGACTAGCGGGAGGGCCGGGACCGGGGAGCTGTTTTTT. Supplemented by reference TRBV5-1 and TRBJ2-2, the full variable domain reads KAGVTQTPRYLIKTRGQQVTLSCSPISGHRSVSWYQQTPGQGLQFLFEYFSETQRNKGNFPGRFSGRQFSNSRSEMNVSTLELGDSALYLCAGSLTSGRAGTGELFFGEGSRLTVL.

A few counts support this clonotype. DNA of the CDR3: TGCGCCAGCAGCCCGACAGCCCTACGAGGCTACACCTTC. Translating it yields CASSPTALRGYTF. The chain combines TRBV5-1 with TRBJ1-2; a weak D match, TRBD1 (5 bases). CDR3 length: 13 amino acids. Germline V CDR1 and CDR2: SGHRS, YFSETQ. The V end lost 4 bases, the J end lost 8 bases, and 15 bases lay between the germline ends.

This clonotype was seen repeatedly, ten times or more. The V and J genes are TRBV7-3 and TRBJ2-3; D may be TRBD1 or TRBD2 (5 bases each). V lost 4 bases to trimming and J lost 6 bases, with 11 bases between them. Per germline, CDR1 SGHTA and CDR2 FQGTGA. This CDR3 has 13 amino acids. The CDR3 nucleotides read TGTGCCAGCAGCTCGGGACCTAGGGATACGCAGTATTTT. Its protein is CASSSGPRDTQYF. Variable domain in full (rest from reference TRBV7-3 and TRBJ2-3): GAGVSQTPSNKVTEKGKYVELRCDPISGHTALYWYRQSLGQGPEFLIYFQGTGAADDSGLPNDRFFAVRPEGSVSTLKIQRTERGDSAVYLCASSSGPRDTQYFGPGTRLTVL.

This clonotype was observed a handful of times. CDR3: CATRVVQGPYEQYF. CDR3 DNA sequence: TGTGCCACCAGGGTCGTACAGGGGCCTTACGAGCAGTACTTC. V gene TRBV15 combines with J gene TRBJ2-7, with 7 bases aligning to TRBD1. The CDR3 runs to 14 residues. After removal of 6 bases from V and 4 bases from J, the junction contained 9 bases not matched to a gene. Germline assignment: CDR1 LNHNV and CDR2 YYDKDF (reference sequence).

CDR3 region: CASSRLKGEKLFF. Here the CDR3 DNA reads TGTGCCAGCTCACGTTTAAAGGGTGAAAAACTGTTTTTT. The V gene is TRBV18, the J gene TRBJ1-4; unclear D gene. V shed 4 bases and J shed 7 bases, with 10 bases lying between them. This CDR3 has 13 residues. Per the germline V gene, CDR1 is KGHSH and CDR2 is LQKENI.

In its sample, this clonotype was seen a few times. This CDR3 is CASSLLLAGGTYNEQFF. CDR3 in DNA: TGTGCCAGCAGCTTACTCCTAGCGGGAGGGACCTACAATGAGCAGTTCTTC. The chain employs TRBV7-9 and TRBJ2-1, with 12 bases fitting TRBD2. The CDR3 has 17 residues. Germline loops: CDR1 SEHNR, CDR2 FQNEAQ (reference sequence). After removal of 2 bases from V and 2 bases from J, the junction contained 4 bases not matched to a gene.

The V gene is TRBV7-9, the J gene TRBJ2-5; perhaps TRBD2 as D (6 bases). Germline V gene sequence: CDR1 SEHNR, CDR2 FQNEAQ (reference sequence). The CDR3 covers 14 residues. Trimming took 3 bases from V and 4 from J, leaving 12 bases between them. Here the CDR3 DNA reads TGTGCCAGCAGCTTCTCAGCGGGCAGAGAGACCCAGTACTTC. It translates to CASSFSAGRETQYF.

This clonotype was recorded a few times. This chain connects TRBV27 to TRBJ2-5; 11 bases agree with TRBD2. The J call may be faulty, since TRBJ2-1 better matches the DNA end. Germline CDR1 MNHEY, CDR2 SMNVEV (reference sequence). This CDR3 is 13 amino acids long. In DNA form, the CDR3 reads TGTGCCAGCAGACTAGCGGGAGCCTTTGAGCAGTTCTTC. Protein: CASRLAGAFEQFF.

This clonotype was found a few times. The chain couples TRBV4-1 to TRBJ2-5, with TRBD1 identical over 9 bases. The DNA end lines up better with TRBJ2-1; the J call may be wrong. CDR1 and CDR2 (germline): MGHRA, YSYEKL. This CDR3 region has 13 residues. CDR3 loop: CASSHGQGWEQFF. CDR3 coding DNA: TGCGCCAGCAGCCATGGACAGGGGTGGGAGCAGTTCTTC.

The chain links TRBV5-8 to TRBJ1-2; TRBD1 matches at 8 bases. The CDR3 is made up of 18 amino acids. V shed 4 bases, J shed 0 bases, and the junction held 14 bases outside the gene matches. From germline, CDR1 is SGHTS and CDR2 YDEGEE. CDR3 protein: CASSRFTRQGQSNYGYTF. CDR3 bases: TGTGCCAGCAGCCGGTTTACCCGACAGGGGCAGTCTAACTATGGCTACACCTTC.

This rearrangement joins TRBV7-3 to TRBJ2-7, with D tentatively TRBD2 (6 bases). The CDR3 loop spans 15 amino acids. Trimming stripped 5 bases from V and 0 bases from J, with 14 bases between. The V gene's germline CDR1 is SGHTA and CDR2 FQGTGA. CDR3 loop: CASSVLGGSSYEQYF. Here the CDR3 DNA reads TGTGCCAGCAGCGTCTTAGGAGGGAGCTCCTACGAGCAGTACTTC.

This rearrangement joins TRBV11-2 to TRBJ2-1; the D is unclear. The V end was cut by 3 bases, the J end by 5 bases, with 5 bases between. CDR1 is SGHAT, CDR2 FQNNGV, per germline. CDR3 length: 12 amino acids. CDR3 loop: CASSFVNNEQFF. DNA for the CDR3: TGTGCCAGCAGCTTTGTAAACAATGAGCAGTTCTTC.

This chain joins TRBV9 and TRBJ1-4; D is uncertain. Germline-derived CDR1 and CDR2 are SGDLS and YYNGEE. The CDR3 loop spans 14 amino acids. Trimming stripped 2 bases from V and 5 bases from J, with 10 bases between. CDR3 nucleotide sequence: TGTGCCAGCAGCGTCGGACCGGGAAATGAAAAACTGTTTTTT. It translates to CASSVGPGNEKLFF.

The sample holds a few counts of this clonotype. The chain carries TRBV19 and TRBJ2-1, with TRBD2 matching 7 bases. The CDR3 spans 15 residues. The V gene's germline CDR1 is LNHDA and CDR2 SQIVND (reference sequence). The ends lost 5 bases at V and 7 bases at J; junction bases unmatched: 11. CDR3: CASSAALAGANEQFF. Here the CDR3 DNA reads TGTGCCAGTAGTGCCGCATTGGCGGGAGCAAATGAGCAGTTCTTC.